One sample yielded the 14 T cell receptor beta chains listed below, sequenced in a study of T-cell reconstitution after alpha-beta-depleted transplantation in children (dated by TCRdb to about 2016). Library preparation used PCR. Instrument used: Illumina HiSeq 2500. TCR libraries were prepared with molecular barcoding, using unique molecular identifiers to normalize TCRbeta repertoire quantification. TCRdb took the public reads, trimmed them with fastp at Q25, ran MiXCR for clone calling and kept in-frame beta chains. All rows with the same CDR3 protein become a single entry with the most common DNA and genes. The sample data list about 500,000 distinct CDR3 sequences, and over 25% of these were observed just once. In total, the top ten clones hold about 2.3% of the sample. The sample consisted of PBMCs from the stem cell graft donor, taken from the stem cell graft. These receptors came from a human donor who donated a stem cell graft to a child with aplastic anemia.

As regards this clonotype: A read error may be the cause here, since a much bigger clone is one base away. J is TRBJ2-3 and V is TRBV7-2, with 7 bases lining up with TRBD2. CDR3 length: 15 residues. Trimming removed 7 bases from V and 5 bases from J; junction bases left unmatched: 12. Germline assignment: CDR1 SGHTA and CDR2 FQGNSA. As DNA, the CDR3 is TGTGCCAGCAACTTGCCTCGGGGAGGGGTAGATACGCAGTATTTT. It yields the protein CASNLPRGGVDTQYF.

The V call is TRBV5-1, the J call TRBJ1-2; possible D gene TRBD1, 5 bases. The CDR3 is 14 amino acids. The V gene lost 3 bases and the J gene lost 2 bases, with 11 bases spanning the gap. In germline, CDR1 is SGHRS, CDR2 YFSETQ. The CDR3: CASSYDRVNYGYTF. The CDR3 coding sequence is TGCGCCAGCAGCTATGACAGAGTCAACTATGGCTACACCTTC.

The chain carries TRBV7-9 and TRBJ2-7; perhaps D is TRBD1 or TRBD2 (5 bases each). Between the trimmed V and J ends, which lost 5 bases and 10 bases, there was a span of 15 bases. The CDR3 spans 12 residues. Germline V gives CDR1 SEHNR, CDR2 FQNEAQ (reference sequence). This CDR3 reads CASSNRDLSQYV. In nucleotides, the CDR3 is TGTGCCAGCAGCAACCGGGACCTGTCTCAGTACGTC.

The chain is built from TRBV20-1 and TRBJ2-1; D may be TRBD1 (5 bases). The CDR3 sequence is 13 residues long. Between the trimmed V and J ends, which lost 7 bases and 4 bases, there was a span of 14 bases. In germline, CDR1 is DFQATT, CDR2 SNEGSKA (reference sequence). The CDR3 region is CSVPQGPYNEQFF. DNA of the CDR3: TGCAGTGTACCCCAGGGTCCGTACAATGAGCAGTTCTTC.

The rearrangement links TRBV18 to TRBJ2-5; D is ambiguous. Germline loops: CDR1 KGHSH, CDR2 LQKENI. V was shortened by 2 bases and J by 1 base, with 11 bases between the two germline ends. The CDR3 consists of 15 residues. The CDR3 sequence: CASSPSTTAQETQYF. Written as DNA, the CDR3 is TGTGCCAGCTCACCATCTACTACAGCCCAAGAGACCCAGTACTTC.

The chain recombines TRBV6-5 with TRBJ2-7; 10 bases line up with TRBD2. The CDR3 extends over 16 amino acids. Germline V gene sequence: CDR1 MNHEY, CDR2 SVGAGI. Trimming took 2 bases from V and 4 from J; bases not matched to a gene: 8. CDR3 sequence reads: CASSYALAGDGYEQYF. Here the CDR3 DNA reads TGTGCCAGCAGTTACGCGCTAGCGGGAGACGGGTACGAGCAGTACTTC.

This clonotype was recorded a few times. The V call is TRBV5-1, the J call TRBJ1-1; D call uncertain. From germline, CDR1 is SGHRS and CDR2 YFSETQ. The CDR3 loop spans 15 amino acids. V was shortened by 1 base and J by 6 bases, with 16 bases between the two germline ends. The CDR3 here is CASSLMGMKEAEAFF. The CDR3 nucleotides read TGCGCCAGCAGCTTGATGGGGATGAAGGAAGCTGAAGCTTTCTTT.

The chain's CDR3 is CASRPSMPSGREAQYF. CDR3 in DNA: TGTGCCAGCAGGCCCTCGATGCCTAGCGGGCGGGAGGCCCAGTACTTC. The genes are TRBV2 and TRBJ2-5; 8 bases align to TRBD2. V lost 6 bases, J lost 9 bases, and 18 bases stayed unmatched. The CDR3 extends over 16 amino acids. The germline V gene encodes CDR1 SNHLY and CDR2 FYNNEI.

The genes are TRBV9 and TRBJ2-7, with TRBD2 matching over 7 bases. The CDR3 has 15 amino acids. The germline CDR1 and CDR2 sequences are SGDLS and YYNGEE. V shed 1 base, J shed 0 bases, and the junction held 4 bases outside the gene matches. CDR3 region: CASSVSGGSSYEQYF. The DNA for the CDR3 is TGTGCCAGCAGCGTAAGCGGCGGGAGCTCCTACGAGCAGTACTTC.

The chain is built from TRBV6-2 or TRBV6-3 and TRBJ2-1, with D uncertain. This CDR3 contains 14 residues. From germline, CDR1 is MNHEY and CDR2 SVGEGT. Trimming removed 0 bases at V and 6 bases at J, with 9 bases between. The CDR3 DNA reads TGTGCCAGCAGTTACTCGATGGAAGGCAATGAGCAGTTCTTC. Translation: CASSYSMEGNEQFF.

In this sample, this clonotype turned up a few times. The chain combines TRBV20-1 with TRBJ1-2; D may be TRBD1 (6 bases). CDR1 is DFQATT and CDR2 is SNEGSKA in the germline V gene (reference sequence). V lost 0 bases and J 2 bases, leaving 10 bases between the germline ends. The CDR3 sequence is 14 residues long. CDR3 region: CSARDQGQNYGYTF. The CDR3 DNA sequence: TGCAGTGCTAGAGATCAAGGACAGAACTATGGCTACACCTTC.

The chain has TRBV21-1 and TRBJ1-5; the table assigns TRBD1, which was not confirmed against the DNA. TRBV21-1 is assigned pseudogene status. This CDR3 spans 15 amino acids. The DNA of the CDR3 is TGTGCCAGCAGCAAAGGTGACAGGCGTTTTGGGCCCCAGCATTTT. Translated, it gives CASSKGDRRFGPQHF.

The rearrangement joins TRBV5-4 to TRBJ2-2; 9 nucleotides align to TRBD2. The CDR3 runs to 16 residues. V was pared by 5 bases and J by 1 base, with 6 bases of the junction left unmatched. Germline CDR1 is SGHNT and CDR2 is YYREEE (reference sequence). CDR3 residues: CASSRGSGRNTGELFF. Here the CDR3 DNA reads TGTGCCAGCAGTCGAGGTAGCGGGAGGAACACCGGGGAGCTGTTTTTT. Together with reference TRBV5-4 and TRBJ2-2, the CDR3 gives the full variable domain: ETGVTQSPTHLIKTRGQQVTLRCSSQSGHNTVSWYQQALGQGPQFIFQYYREEENGRGNFPPRFSGLQFPNYSSELNVNALELDDSALYLCASSRGSGRNTGELFFGEGSRLTVL.

The chain employs TRBV5-4 and TRBJ1-2, with a tentative D call TRBD1 (5 bases). Trimming removed 0 bases from V and 3 bases from J, with 6 bases in between. Germline lookup yields CDR1 SGHNT and CDR2 YYREEE (reference sequence). This CDR3 has 13 residues. In nucleotides, the CDR3 is TGTGCCAGCAGCTTGGAACAGGACTATGGCTACACCTTC. Protein sequence: CASSLEQDYGYTF.